The entry below gives a single T cell receptor (beta chain) sequence along with its context. Per the germline V gene, CDR1 is SGHDT and CDR2 is YYEEEE. V was trimmed by 0 bases and J by 5 bases, leaving 8 bases between them. The CDR3 spans 13 residues. The sample belongs to a study of technical replicates of blood from several donors. TCRdb keeps only in-frame clones here, not all; method: immunoSEQ multiplex PCR. Of 65,000 to 90,000 clones listed, roughly 90% are singletons. The gene calls are TRBV5-6 and TRBJ1-1; D gene unclear. Source material: T cells isolated from PBMCs. The origin of this receptor is a human donor in good health. The DNA for the CDR3 is TGTGCCAGCAGCTTGGCCCCGGAGACTGAAGCTTTCTTT. Protein product: CASSLAPETEAFF. The whole variable domain, remainder taken from reference TRBV5-6 and TRBJ1-1, is DAGVTQSPTHLIKTRGQQVTLRCSPKSGHDTVSWYQQALGQGPQFIFQYYEEEERQRGNFPDRFSGHQFPNYSSELNVNALLLGDSALYLCASSLAPETEAFFGQGTRLTVV.